This TCR beta chain was documented in a study of shared clonotypes between healthy human individuals. The table lists this clone with a few counts. No antigen is known for it. Study-wide points: Generation of non-shared clonotypes was less probable than generation of clonotypes shared by all four donors.

Some clones are missing from TCRdb's copy, which holds only in-frame ones; the method was immunoSEQ multiplex PCR. The sample has under 1,900,000 clones; less than 99% are singletons. Trimming stripped 0 bases from V and 5 bases from J, with 6 bases between. The CDR3 covers 13 residues. Germline assignment: CDR1 SGDLS and CDR2 YYNGEE. The chain is built from TRBV9 and TRBJ1-5; D call uncertain. The sequenced sample was naive CD4+ T cells sorted from blood. As for subset: CD45RA+ positively selected. The source is a man aged 30 to 45 in good health. The CDR3 bases are TGTGCCAGCAGCGTAGGGCCTTATCAGCCCCAGCATTTT. Its translation: CASSVGPYQPQHF.